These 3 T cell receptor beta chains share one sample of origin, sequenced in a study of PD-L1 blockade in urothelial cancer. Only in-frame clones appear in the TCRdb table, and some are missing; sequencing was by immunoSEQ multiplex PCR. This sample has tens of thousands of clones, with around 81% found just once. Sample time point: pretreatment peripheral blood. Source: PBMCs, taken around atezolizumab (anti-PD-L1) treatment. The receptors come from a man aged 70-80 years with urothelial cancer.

CDR3 sequence: CASSLGQSTEAFF. The CDR3 DNA reads TGCGCCAGCAGCTTGGGACAGAGCACTGAAGCTTTCTTT. This chain joins TRBV5-1 and TRBJ1-1; possibly TRBD1 for D (5 bases). V was cut by 0 bases and J by 4 bases, with 7 bases left in between. Germline V gene data show CDR1 as SGHRS and CDR2 as YFSETQ. The CDR3 is 13 residues long.

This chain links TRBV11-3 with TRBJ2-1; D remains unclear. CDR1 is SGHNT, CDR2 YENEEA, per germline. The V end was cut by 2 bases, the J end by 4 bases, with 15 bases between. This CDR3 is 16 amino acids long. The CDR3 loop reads CASSLNSRRRYNEQFF. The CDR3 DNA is TGTGCCAGCAGCTTAAATTCCAGGCGACGATACAATGAGCAGTTCTTC.

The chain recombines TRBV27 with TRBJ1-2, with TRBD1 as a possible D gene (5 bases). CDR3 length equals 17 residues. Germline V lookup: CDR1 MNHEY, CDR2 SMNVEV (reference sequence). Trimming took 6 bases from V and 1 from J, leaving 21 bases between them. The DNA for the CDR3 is TGTGCCAGCAGGCCCCCGTTCAGGGCAGGAGTTAACTATGGCTACACCTTC. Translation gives CASRPPFRAGVNYGYTF.